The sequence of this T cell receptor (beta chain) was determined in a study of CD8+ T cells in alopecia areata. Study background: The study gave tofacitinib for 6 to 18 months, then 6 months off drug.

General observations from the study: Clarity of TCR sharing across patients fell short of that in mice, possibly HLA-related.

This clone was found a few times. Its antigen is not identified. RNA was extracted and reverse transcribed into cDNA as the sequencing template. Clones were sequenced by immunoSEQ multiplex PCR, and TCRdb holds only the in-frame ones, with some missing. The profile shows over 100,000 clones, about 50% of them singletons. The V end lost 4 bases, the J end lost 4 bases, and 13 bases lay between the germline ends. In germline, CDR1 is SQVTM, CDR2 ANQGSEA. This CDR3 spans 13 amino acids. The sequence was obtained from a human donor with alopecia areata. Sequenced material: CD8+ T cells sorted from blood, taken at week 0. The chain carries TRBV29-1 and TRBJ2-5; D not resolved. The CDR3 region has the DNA TGCAGCGTTGTGGGGTTTGGACGAGAGACCCAGTACTTC. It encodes CSVVGFGRETQYF.